This is a list of T cell receptor beta chains from one sample in a study of T cell repertoires in cytomegalovirus infection. MiXCR, applied by TCRdb to the reads, yields one record per CDR3 protein. The table lists about 920,000 distinct CDR3 sequences, roughly 30% of them singletons. Antigens of these TCRs are unknown. The sample was cultured CD8+ T cells from PBMCs, taken from culture after CMV antigen stimulation. The receptors derive from a human donor in good health (CMV status not recorded). Some clones in this sample may be carry-over from other donors' samples. CDR3s include the opening cysteine and the closing phenylalanine or tryptophan. The order of the fields is D gene, clone size, CDR3 length, V gene, J gene, CDR3 protein, CDR3 DNA. A D gene is named only where the DNA matches it firmly. Clone size is not always given. Where it is, it says once, few, many or a class for expanded clones.

>NA|NA|18|TRBV6-5|TRBJ2-1
CASSYSALLGAGGNEQFF
TGTGCCAGCAGTTACTCGGCCCTGTTGGGGGCGGGTGGCAATGAGCAGTTCTTC
>TRBD1|few|17|TRBV6-1|TRBJ2-1
CASIDRVLTASYNEQFF
TGTGCCAGCATCGACAGGGTACTGACAGCCTCCTACAATGAGCAGTTCTTC
>NA|few|13|TRBV19|TRBJ1-1
CASTPLVLTRAFF
TGTGCCAGTACCCCTCTAGTCCTGACACGCGCTTTCTTT
>TRBD1|NA|16|TRBV5-5|TRBJ1-1
CASSYHPGGLNTEAFF
TGTGCCAGCAGCTACCACCCAGGGGGCTTGAACACTGAAGCTTTCTTT
>NA|NA|14|TRBV27|TRBJ1-3
CASSLSGARNTIYF
TGTGCCAGCAGTTTATCGGGAGCAAGAAACACCATATATTTT
>TRBD2|NA|14|TRBV27|TRBJ2-1
CASSLPGLHNEQFF
TGTGCCAGCAGTTTACCGGGACTACATAATGAGCAGTTCTTC
>NA|once|16|TRBV11-3|TRBJ2-5
CASSLGYGRARETQYF
TGTGCCAGCAGCTTAGGGTACGGCAGGGCGAGGGAGACCCAGTACTTC
>TRBD1|NA|14|TRBV6-6|TRBJ2-3
CASTRQGATDTQYF
TGTGCCAGTACGAGACAGGGGGCAACAGATACGCAGTATTTT
>NA|few|12|TRBV9|TRBJ2-1
CASSGGVYEQFF
TGTGCCAGCAGCGGGGGGGTTTATGAGCAGTTCTTC
>TRBD1|many|17|TRBV7-6|TRBJ2-5
CASSFPRDRGREETQYF
TGTGCCAGCAGCTTTCCCCGGGACAGGGGGCGCGAAGAGACCCAGTACTTC
>NA|many|14|TRBV7-6|TRBJ1-1
CASSIREGNTEAFF
TGTGCCAGCAGCATCAGGGAGGGGAACACTGAAGCTTTCTTT
>NA|many|17|TRBV6-1|TRBJ2-6
CASSELPQGSGANVLTF
TGTGCCAGCAGTGAACTTCCCCAGGGCTCTGGGGCCAACGTCCTGACTTTC
>NA|NA|16|TRBV7-9|TRBJ1-5
CASSSGEFGINQPQHF
TGTGCCAGCAGTTCAGGGGAGTTCGGGATCAATCAGCCCCAGCATTTT
>NA|many|17|TRBV7-2|TRBJ2-1
CASSLVLGASTLNEQFF
TGTGCCAGCAGCTTAGTTCTGGGGGCCAGTACGTTGAATGAGCAGTTCTTC
>TRBD1|NA|15|TRBV24-1|TRBJ2-3
CATSGQGASTDTQYF
TGTGCCACCAGTGGACAGGGGGCTTCCACAGATACGCAGTATTTT
>NA|NA|15|TRBV20-1|TRBJ1-1
CSARDLKGMNTEAFF
TGCAGTGCTAGAGATCTGAAGGGTATGAACACTGAAGCTTTCTTT
>NA|few|12|TRBV19|TRBJ2-5
CASSDWRETQYF
TGTGCCAGTAGTGACTGGAGAGAGACCCAGTACTTC
>TRBD1|NA|16|TRBV6-5|TRBJ2-2
CASSINRGASPGELFF
TGTGCCAGCAGTATAAACAGGGGGGCATCGCCCGGGGAGCTGTTTTTT
>NA|NA|15|TRBV27|TRBJ1-1
CASSSNPGGYTEAFF
TGTGCCAGCAGTAGCAATCCCGGGGGTTACACTGAAGCTTTCTTT
>NA|few|16|TRBV6-1|TRBJ2-2
CASSEDGGTRTGELFF
TGTGCCAGCAGTGAAGATGGAGGGACCAGGACCGGGGAGCTGTTTTTT
>NA|NA|15|TRBV27|TRBJ2-2
CASSLSQGRAGELFF
TGTGCCAGCAGTTTAAGTCAGGGGAGGGCCGGGGAGCTGTTTTTT
>NA|many|12|TRBV6-6|TRBJ1-1
CASGQLNTEAFF
TGTGCCAGCGGACAGCTGAACACTGAAGCTTTCTTT